This record looks at one T cell receptor (beta chain) sequence and its context. As yet, its antigen is unknown. Measured with immunoSEQ multiplex PCR; TCRdb has only the in-frame clones, and not every one. This table has about 270,000 clones, 65% to 85% appearing once. This record comes from a study of cytotoxic CD8 clonotypes in ibrutinib-treated CLL. At the level of the study: Results showed roughly 25 partial and 2 complete responses; following median approximately 69 months, approximately 15 remained remitted, about 12 advanced.

Overall study results and limits: T-cell clonality at baseline went above that of age-matched healthy donors and rose and fell with circulating CD8+ T-cell counts. Once treatment began, public clonotypes, which were uncommon, contracted or stayed stable.

Per the germline V gene, CDR1 is SGHDT and CDR2 is YYEEEE. The CDR3 contains 11 residues. V was cut by 1 base and J by 7 bases, with 5 bases left in between. This clonotype was sampled from a human donor with chronic lymphocytic leukemia. The sample here was PBMCs, taken at disease progression, from a patient treated with ibrutinib. The V call is TRBV5-6, the J call TRBJ1-2; D not resolved. This CDR3 reads CASSLHGGYTF. CDR3 DNA: TGTGCCAGCAGCTTGCATGGTGGCTACACCTTC. Using reference TRBV5-6 and TRBJ1-2 for the parts outside the CDR3, the full variable domain is DAGVTQSPTHLIKTRGQQVTLRCSPKSGHDTVSWYQQALGQGPQFIFQYYEEEERQRGNFPDRFSGHQFPNYSSELNVNALLLGDSALYLCASSLHGGYTFGSGTRLTVV.